The sequence of this T cell receptor (beta chain) was determined in a study of CD8+ T cells in alopecia areata. Whole-study findings and limits: Lesional scalp, especially alopecia totalis/universalis, showed higher clonality than normal scalp.

Scientists pooled cutaneous lymph node cells and sorted them on CD4, CD8alpha, NKG2D, NKG2ACE and other markers. This clone was detected a few times. Antigen: not known. Mouse gene names apply. Coverage ceases 3 residues before the CDR3 finishes, and the germline J gene fills in the end. The same CDR3 can be traced to other DNA sequences in this sample. The CDR3 runs 17 residues. Germline CDR1 NSQYPW, CDR2 LRSPGD (reference sequence). V lost 0 bases, J lost 4 bases, and 3 bases stayed unmatched. Isolated RNA was reverse transcribed into cDNA used as the sequencing template. The method was immunoSEQ multiplex PCR; TCRdb's version includes in-frame clones alone and lacks a portion of them. This repertoire holds 290,000 or so clones, and none appear only once.

Sequenced input: CD4+ T cells sorted from a lymph node. The TCR comes from a C3H/HeJ mouse with alopecia areata. MHC haplotype of the strain: H2-k. The chain has TRBV1 and TRBJ1-6; 10 bases are a match to TRBD1. TRBJ1-6 is an ORF; its function is uncertain. The CDR3 protein is CTCSADRQGAYNSPLYF. Partial CDR3 DNA: TGCACCTGCAGTGCAGATCGACAGGGGGCTTATAATTCGCCC.